Given below is one T cell receptor (beta chain) in context. The antigen remains undetermined. Germline loops: CDR1 KGHSH, CDR2 LQKENI. The CDR3 is 15 residues long. Whole blood, unsorted for T cells, was the source of total RNA. Generation of cDNA took place in eight separate reactions per sample. With the 5' RACE reads reprocessed, TCRdb shows one record per CDR3 protein and no DNA. The sample table sets out about 200,000 distinct CDR3 sequences. This specimen comes from a study of monozygotic twins with inflammatory bowel disease. Findings of the study overall: IBD patients had lower TCRbeta diversity (inverse Simpson) than healthy co-twins.

The rearrangement links TRBV18 to TRBJ1-3; TCRdb reports TRBD1, a call that lacks DNA to check it against. The source of this sequence is a human donor with ulcerative colitis or Crohn's disease, or a healthy co-twin of an affected twin (not recorded which). The sequenced sample consisted of blood. The CDR3 loop is CASSPSQGAGNTIYF.